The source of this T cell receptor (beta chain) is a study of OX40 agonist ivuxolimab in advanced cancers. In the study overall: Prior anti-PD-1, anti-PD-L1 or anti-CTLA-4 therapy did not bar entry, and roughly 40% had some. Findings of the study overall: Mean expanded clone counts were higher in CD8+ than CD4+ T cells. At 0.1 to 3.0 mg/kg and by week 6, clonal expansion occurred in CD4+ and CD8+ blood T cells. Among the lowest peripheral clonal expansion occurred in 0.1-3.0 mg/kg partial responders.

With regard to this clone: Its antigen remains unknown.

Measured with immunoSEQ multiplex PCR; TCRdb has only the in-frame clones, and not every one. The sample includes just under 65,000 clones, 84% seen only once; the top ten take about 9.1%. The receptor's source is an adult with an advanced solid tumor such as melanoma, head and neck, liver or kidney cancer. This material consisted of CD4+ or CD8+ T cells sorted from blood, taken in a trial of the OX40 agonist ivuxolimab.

The chain's CDR3 is CASSGRQGGSPLHF. CDR3 nucleotides: TGTGCCAGCAGTGGGAGGCAGGGTGGTTCACCCCTCCACTTT. The chain links TRBV2 to TRBJ1-6, with TRBD1 as a possible D gene (5 bases). V shed 4 bases and J shed 9 bases, with 13 bases lying between them. This CDR3 is 14 amino acids long. Per the germline V gene, CDR1 is SNHLY and CDR2 is FYNNEI.